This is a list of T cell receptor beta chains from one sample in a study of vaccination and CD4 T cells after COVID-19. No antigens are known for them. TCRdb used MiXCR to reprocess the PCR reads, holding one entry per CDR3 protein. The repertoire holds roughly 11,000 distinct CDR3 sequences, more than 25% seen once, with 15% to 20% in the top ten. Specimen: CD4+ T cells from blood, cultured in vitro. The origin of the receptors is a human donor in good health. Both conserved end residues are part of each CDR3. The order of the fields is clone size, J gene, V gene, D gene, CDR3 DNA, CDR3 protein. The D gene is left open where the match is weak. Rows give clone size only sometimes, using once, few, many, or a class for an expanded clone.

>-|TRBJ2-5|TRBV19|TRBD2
TGTGCCAGTAGTATTCTAGCGGGAGGGCAAGAGACCCAGTACTTC
CASSILAGGQETQYF
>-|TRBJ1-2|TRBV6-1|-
TGTGCCAGCAGTGTGGGGACGTATGGCTACACCTTC
CASSVGTYGYTF
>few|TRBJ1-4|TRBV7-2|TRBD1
TGTGCCAGCAGCTTCCAAAGGACAGGGGATGGAAAACTGTTTTTT
CASSFQRTGDGKLFF
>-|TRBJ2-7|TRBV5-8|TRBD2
TGTGCCAGCAGCGGGACTAGCTACGAGCAGTACTTC
CASSGTSYEQYF
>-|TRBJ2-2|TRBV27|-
TGTGCCAGCCCCCCGGAGAACACCGGGGAGCTGTTTTTT
CASPPENTGELFF
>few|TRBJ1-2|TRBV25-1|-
TGTGCCAGCAGTGAATACGGTTCGGGGGGCGGCTTCGGGGGATATGGCTACACCTTC
CASSEYGSGGGFGGYGYTF
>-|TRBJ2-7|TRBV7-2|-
TGTGCCAGCAGCTTCCCCGGGTCCTACGAGCAGTACTTC
CASSFPGSYEQYF
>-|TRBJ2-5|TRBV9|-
TGTGCCAGCAGCGTAGCTCTTGGGCGGACGACGCAAGAGACCCAGTACTTC
CASSVALGRTTQETQYF
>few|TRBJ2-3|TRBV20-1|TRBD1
TGCAGTGCTAGAGATGGGGGACAGGGCTTAGATACGCAGTATTTT
CSARDGGQGLDTQYF
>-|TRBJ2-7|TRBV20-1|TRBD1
TGCAGTGCTGGGCCTAGACAGGGAAGGGGAGAGCAGTACTTC
CSAGPRQGRGEQYF
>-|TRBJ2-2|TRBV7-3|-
TGTGCCAGCAGTCTAGTTGGGGGAGGCACCGGGGAGCTGTTTTTT
CASSLVGGGTGELFF
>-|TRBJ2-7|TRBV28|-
TGTGCCAGCAGTTTGTGGACAGCCAACTCCTACGAGCAGTACTTC
CASSLWTANSYEQYF
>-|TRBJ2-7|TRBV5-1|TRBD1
TGCGCCAGCAGCTTGGGGGGACAGGGAACATACGAGCAGTACTTC
CASSLGGQGTYEQYF
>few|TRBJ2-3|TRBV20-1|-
TGCAGTGCCGATCTGGCGGAGACTAGCACAGATACGCAGTATTTT
CSADLAETSTDTQYF
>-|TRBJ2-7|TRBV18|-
TGTGCCAGCTCACCACCCAGCAATCTAGAAGCCTACGAGCAGTACTTC
CASSPPSNLEAYEQYF
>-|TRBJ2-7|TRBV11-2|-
TGTGCCAGCAGCCCTCAGGGGGGAAATCCCTACGAGCAGTACTTC
CASSPQGGNPYEQYF
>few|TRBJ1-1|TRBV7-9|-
TGTGCCAGCAGCTTGGCCCAGGGAGGCGAAGCTTTCTTT
CASSLAQGGEAFF
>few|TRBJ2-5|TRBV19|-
TGTGCCAGTAGTATAGCCAGGGAAGAGACCCAGTACTTC
CASSIAREETQYF
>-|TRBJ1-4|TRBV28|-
TGTGCCAGCAGCCCGGTAGGGTGGAAACTGTTTTTT
CASSPVGWKLFF
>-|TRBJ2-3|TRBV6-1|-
TGTGCCAGCAGTCAGGGTAATACGCAGTATTTT
CASSQGNTQYF
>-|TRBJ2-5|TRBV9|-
TGTGCCAGCAGCGTAACGGTGGGAGAGGTAGAGACCCAGTACTTC
CASSVTVGEVETQYF
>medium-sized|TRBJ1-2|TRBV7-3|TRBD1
TGTGCCAGCAGCTTAACACAGGGGAATGGCTACACCTTC
CASSLTQGNGYTF
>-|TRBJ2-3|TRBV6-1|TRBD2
TGTGCCAGCAGTGAAAAAGCGGGAGGGCCAGATACGCAGTATTTT
CASSEKAGGPDTQYF
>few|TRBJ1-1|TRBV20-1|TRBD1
TGCGGCTCCGGGACAGGGGCCCCGAACACTGAAGCTTTCTTT
CGSGTGAPNTEAFF
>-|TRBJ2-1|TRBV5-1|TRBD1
TGCGCCAGCAGCAATCCGGGACAGTACAATGAGCAGTTCTTC
CASSNPGQYNEQFF
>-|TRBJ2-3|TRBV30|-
TGTGCCTGGAGTGATGTACCAAGAGATACGCAGTATTTT
CAWSDVPRDTQYF
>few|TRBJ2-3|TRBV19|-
TGTGCCAGTAGTATGGGAACGGGGCCCACAGATACGCAGTATTTT
CASSMGTGPTDTQYF
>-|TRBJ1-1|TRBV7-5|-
-
CISVPETRHRGQRTEAFF
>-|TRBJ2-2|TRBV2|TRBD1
TGTGCCAGCAGTCGTAACAGGGGAACCGGGGAGCTGTTTTTT
CASSRNRGTGELFF
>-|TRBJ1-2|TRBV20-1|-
TGCAGTGCTAGAGATTTTTTGACAAATAATGGCTACACCTTC
CSARDFLTNNGYTF
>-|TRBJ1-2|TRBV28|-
TGTGCCAGCGGATACCGGGACGTATATGGCTACACCTTC
CASGYRDVYGYTF
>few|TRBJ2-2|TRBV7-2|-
TGTGCCAGCAGCTTAGACAACACGAACACCGGGGAGCTGTTTTTT
CASSLDNTNTGELFF
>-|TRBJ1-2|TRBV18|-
TGTGCCAGCTCCCACACAGCGGAGAGACACTATGGCTACACCTTC
CASSHTAERHYGYTF
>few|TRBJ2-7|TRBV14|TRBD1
TGTGCCAGCAGCCGGACAGGGGGAGGGTACGAGCAGTACTTC
CASSRTGGGYEQYF
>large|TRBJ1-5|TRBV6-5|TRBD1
TGTGCCAGCAGATACACAGGGGGCTTTAATCAGCCCCAGCATTTT
CASRYTGGFNQPQHF
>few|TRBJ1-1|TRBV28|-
TGTGCCACAACCACGGGGATTGAAGCTTTCTTT
CATTTGIEAFF